A single sample gave rise to the 24 T cell receptor beta chains below, sequenced in a study of cytomegalovirus exposure and HLA in healthy donors. The study ran its PCR with 60 Vbeta and 13 Jbeta primers. Produced via immunoSEQ multiplex PCR; TCRdb's table is partial and in-frame only. Of over 150,000 clones listed, around 80% are singletons. What was sequenced was PBMCs. These receptors were taken from a woman aged 45 to 65 in good health and CMV-seropositive.

This clone was observed a handful of times. The gene calls are TRBV7-3 and TRBJ2-4, with TRBD2 identical over 7 bases. Germline-derived CDR1 and CDR2 are SGHTA and FQGTGA. The junction had 11 bases not matched to a gene; V was cut back by 5 bases and J by 4 bases. The CDR3 covers 16 residues. DNA of the CDR3: TGTGCCAGCAGCCGAGGGGCGGGAGCTAAGAAAAACATTCAGTACTTC. Translation gives CASSRGAGAKKNIQYF.

This chain uses TRBV7-9 with TRBJ2-5; TRBD1 is a possible D gene (6 bases). There are 14 residues in the CDR3. Looked up from germline, CDR1 is SEHNR and CDR2 is FQNEAQ (reference sequence). Deletions cut 0 bases from V and 3 bases from J, with 8 bases between. Here the CDR3 DNA reads TGTGCCAGCAGCTTAGCGACAGGAAAAGAGACCCAGTACTTC. As protein: CASSLATGKETQYF.

The chain has TRBV19 and TRBJ2-5, with TRBD2 as a possible D gene (5 bases). The J call may be faulty, since TRBJ2-7 better matches the DNA end. CDR3 length equals 14 residues. CDR1 is LNHDA and CDR2 is SQIVND in the germline V gene (reference sequence). The CDR3 coding sequence is TGTGCCAGTAGTATAGTCGGGAACTCCTACGAGCAGTACTTC. It is translated as CASSIVGNSYEQYF.

Here the CDR3 DNA reads TGTGCCATCAGTGATACCGGGACAGTCCAATTCTATGGCTACACCTTC. Protein product: CAISDTGTVQFYGYTF. The chain couples TRBV10-3 to TRBJ1-2, with 7 bases aligning to TRBD1. The V segment lost 3 bases and the J segment 4 bases; nucleotides outside the gene matches: 11. This CDR3 has 16 amino acids. From germline, CDR1 is ENHRY and CDR2 SYGVKD.

The chain combines TRBV28 with TRBJ1-2; possibly TRBD1 for D (5 bases). The CDR3 is made up of 15 amino acids. Germline values: CDR1 MDHEN, CDR2 SYDVKM. Trimming left V 6 bases short and J 3 bases short, with 17 bases between. CDR3 residues: CASRLSGGGDYGYTF. In nucleotides, the CDR3 is TGTGCCAGCAGACTCTCAGGTGGGGGGGACTATGGCTACACCTTC.

The V call is TRBV13, the J call TRBJ2-7; tentative D call: TRBD2 (5 bases). CDR3 length equals 14 residues. Trimming shortened V by 2 bases and J by 2 bases, and 10 bases separated the two germline ends. Looked up from germline, CDR1 is PRHDT and CDR2 is FYEKMQ (reference sequence). In DNA form, the CDR3 reads TGTGCCAGCAGCTTACGAGCGGACCCCTACGAGCAGTACTTC. Protein sequence: CASSLRADPYEQYF. Full variable domain (outside the CDR3, taken from reference TRBV13 and TRBJ2-7): AAGVIQSPRHLIKEKRETATLKCYPIPRHDTVYWYQQGPGQDPQFLISFYEKMQSDKGSIPDRFSAQQFSDYHSELNMSSLELGDSALYFCASSLRADPYEQYFGPGTRLTVT.

This sequence joins TRBV29-1 and TRBJ1-3; possibly TRBD1 for D (6 bases). Germline loops: CDR1 SQVTM, CDR2 ANQGSEA. V was pared by 6 bases and J by 2 bases, with 17 bases between. The CDR3 totals 15 residues. In DNA, the CDR3 is TGCAGCGTGGGACACCAGGGAAGAACTGGAAACACCATATATTTT. Its translation is CSVGHQGRTGNTIYF.

The chain combines TRBV11-2 with TRBJ1-2; 12 bases match TRBD1. CDR1 SGHAT and CDR2 FQNNGV come from the germline V gene. Trimming took 3 bases from V and 4 from J; bases not matched to a gene: 3. The CDR3 spans 15 residues. CDR3 amino acids: CASSLGTGGFYGYTF. The CDR3 DNA reads as TGTGCCAGCAGCTTGGGGACAGGGGGCTTCTATGGCTACACCTTC.

This rearrangement joins TRBV28 to TRBJ2-6; perhaps TRBD1 as D (6 bases). Trimming cost V 5 bases and J 7 bases, with 15 bases left between them. Germline CDR1 and CDR2: MDHEN and SYDVKM. The CDR3 has 15 residues. In DNA form, the CDR3 reads TGTGCCAGCAGTCAGACAGGCCTCACTGCCAACGTCCTGACTTTC. As protein: CASSQTGLTANVLTF.

The chain links TRBV25-1 to TRBJ1-5, with 10 bases that match TRBD1. The CDR3 totals 17 residues. The trim removed 3 bases at V and 9 bases at J, leaving 14 bases unmatched. Germline V gene data show CDR1 as MGHDK and CDR2 as SYGVNS. The CDR3: CASSENPGTGDDLPQHF. In DNA form, the CDR3 reads TGTGCCAGCAGTGAGAATCCCGGGACAGGGGACGATCTGCCCCAGCATTTT.

The chain recombines TRBV11-2 with TRBJ1-1, with TRBD1 matching over 8 bases. The trim removed 1 base at V and 8 bases at J, leaving 9 bases unmatched. Per germline, CDR1 SGHAT and CDR2 FQNNGV. This CDR3 contains 15 residues. The CDR3, as DNA: TGTGCCAGCAGCTTAGCCATAGCAGGGGGCCAAGAAGCTTTCTTT. It encodes CASSLAIAGGQEAFF.

As to this clone: Other DNA sequences in this sample translate to the same CDR3. The genes are TRBV19 and TRBJ1-1; D is unresolved. CDR3 length: 13 residues. The V and J ends lost 8 bases and 7 bases respectively, with 17 bases between them. Germline V gives CDR1 LNHDA, CDR2 SQIVND (reference sequence). The CDR3 sequence: CASSKTGFVEAFF. DNA for the CDR3: TGTGCCAGTTCCAAGACCGGGTTCGTTGAAGCTTTCTTT.

The gene calls are TRBV19 and TRBJ1-1; TRBD1 is a possible D gene (5 bases). The V and J ends lost 6 bases and 1 base respectively, with 6 bases between them. From germline, CDR1 is LNHDA and CDR2 SQIVND (reference sequence). CDR3 length equals 12 residues. CDR3 sequence reads: CASSGQNTEAFF. The CDR3 coding sequence is TGTGCCAGTAGCGGACAGAACACTGAAGCTTTCTTT.

This clone was seen once. This sample includes further DNA sequences coding for the same CDR3. The rearrangement links TRBV5-6 to TRBJ2-6; D is ambiguous. CDR1 SGHDT and CDR2 YYEEEE come from the germline V gene. V lost 1 base to trimming and J lost 0 bases, with 5 bases between them. This CDR3 comprises 15 residues. The CDR3 nucleotides read TGTGCCAGCAGCTTGACAGTCTCTGGGGCCAACGTCCTGACTTTC. This gives the protein CASSLTVSGANVLTF. The entire variable domain, with the rest obtained from reference TRBV5-6 and TRBJ2-6, is as follows: DAGVTQSPTHLIKTRGQQVTLRCSPKSGHDTVSWYQQALGQGPQFIFQYYEEEERQRGNFPDRFSGHQFPNYSSELNVNALLLGDSALYLCASSLTVSGANVLTFGAGSRLTVL.

The chain couples TRBV19 to TRBJ1-1, with D perhaps TRBD1 (5 bases). V was trimmed by 4 bases and J by 3 bases, leaving 15 bases between them. Germline-derived CDR1 and CDR2 are LNHDA and SQIVND (reference sequence). The CDR3 sequence is 15 residues long. In nucleotides, the CDR3 is TGTGCCAGTAGTACTCGGGGGTGGAAGGACACTGAAGCTTTCTTT. This gives the protein CASSTRGWKDTEAFF. Full variable domain (outside the CDR3, taken from reference TRBV19 and TRBJ1-1): DGGITQSPKYLFRKEGQNVTLSCEQNLNHDAMYWYRQDPGQGLRLIYYSQIVNDFQKGDIAEGYSVSREKKESFPLTVTSAQKNPTAFYLCASSTRGWKDTEAFFGQGTRLTVV.

The chain joins TRBV5-5 to TRBJ1-2; a possible D gene is TRBD1 (5 bases). Germline V lookup: CDR1 SGHKS, CDR2 YYEKEE (reference sequence). The CDR3 is 15 residues long. V was pared by 0 bases and J by 4 bases, with 13 bases between. The CDR3 protein is CASSLAPGGSYGYTF. CDR3 nucleotides: TGTGCCAGCAGCTTGGCACCGGGGGGTAGCTATGGCTACACCTTC.

The chain is built from TRBV11-3 and TRBJ2-2, with D perhaps TRBD1 (6 bases). V dropped 0 bases and J dropped 4 bases, with 9 bases sitting between them. This CDR3 region has 15 residues. Germline values: CDR1 SGHNT, CDR2 YENEEA. The CDR3 is CASSLDPTGTGELFF. The CDR3 DNA reads TGTGCCAGCAGCTTAGACCCGACAGGCACCGGGGAGCTGTTTTTT.

The V gene is TRBV5-1, the J gene TRBJ2-3; 8 nucleotides agree with TRBD1. Germline CDR1 SGHRS, CDR2 YFSETQ. CDR3 length equals 16 residues. With V trimmed by 3 bases and J by 7 bases, 13 bases remained unmatched. The DNA of the CDR3 is TGCGCCAGCAGCTCCCCCGGGACAGGTAGGAGAAATACGCAGTATTTT. It translates to CASSSPGTGRRNTQYF. Based on the CDR3 plus reference TRBV5-1 and TRBJ2-3, the full variable domain is KAGVTQTPRYLIKTRGQQVTLSCSPISGHRSVSWYQQTPGQGLQFLFEYFSETQRNKGNFPGRFSGRQFSNSRSEMNVSTLELGDSALYLCASSSPGTGRRNTQYFGPGTRLTVL.

The chain has TRBV7-3 and TRBJ2-6, with a weak D call TRBD2 (5 bases). The CDR3 runs to 15 residues. V was clipped by 3 bases and J by 1 base, with 7 bases between them. The germline CDR1 and CDR2 sequences are SGHTA and FQGTGA. The CDR3 nucleotides read TGTGCCAGCAGCTTCGAGGGATCTGGGGCCAACGTCCTGACTTTC. Protein product: CASSFEGSGANVLTF.

The CDR3 is CASSLDFQQFF. For the CDR3, the DNA is TGTGCCAGCAGCTTGGACTTTCAGCAGTTCTTC. V gene TRBV5-5 combines with J gene TRBJ2-1; no reliable D call. The V end lost 0 bases, the J end lost 11 bases, and 6 bases lay between the germline ends. CDR1 SGHKS and CDR2 YYEKEE come from the germline V gene (reference sequence). The CDR3 is 11 residues long.

The J gene is TRBJ2-3, the V gene TRBV7-9; 11 bases are shared with TRBD2. The CDR3 spans 15 residues. CDR1 and CDR2 from the germline V gene are SEHNR and FQNEAQ (reference sequence). Germline trimming cut 2 bases from V and 4 bases from J; bases unmatched to any gene: 2. CDR3 residues: CASSLLAGGPDTQYF. DNA of the CDR3: TGTGCCAGCAGCTTATTAGCGGGGGGGCCAGATACGCAGTATTTT.

The chain recombines TRBV27 with TRBJ2-7, with TRBD1 matching 7 bases. Trimming took 7 bases from V and 1 from J; bases not matched to a gene: 7. The length of the CDR3 is 14 residues. Looked up from germline, CDR1 is MNHEY and CDR2 is SMNVEV (reference sequence). CDR3 sequence (DNA): TGTGCCAGCACAAAAAAGACAGGGTCCTACGAGCAGTACTTC. This encodes CASTKKTGSYEQYF.

Only a few counts were recorded for this clone. This chain connects TRBV9 to TRBJ2-1; TRBD2 aligns across 8 bases. Germline lookup yields CDR1 SGDLS and CDR2 YYNGEE. This CDR3 is 15 amino acids long. V trimming: 2 bases; J trimming: 0 bases; junction bases outside the gene matches: 1. CDR3 region: CASSVSGGSYNEQFF. The CDR3 DNA reads as TGTGCCAGCAGCGTGAGCGGGGGCTCCTACAATGAGCAGTTCTTC.

The V call is TRBV27, the J call TRBJ2-3; no clear D. V lost 2 bases and J lost 6, with 9 bases in between. CDR3 length equals 13 residues. Looked up from germline, CDR1 is MNHEY and CDR2 is SMNVEV (reference sequence). CDR3 in DNA: TGTGCCAGCAGTTTACAAGTCGGGGATACGCAGTATTTT. This sequence encodes CASSLQVGDTQYF.